The 9 T cell receptor beta chains below come from one sample, sequenced in a study of blood T cell repertoires in COVID-19. This table comes from immunoSEQ multiplex PCR, and its TCRdb copy is limited to in-frame clones, with some not included. The profile shows some 220,000 clones, roughly 89% of them singletons. Sequencing was performed on PBMCs or T cells enriched from blood (not recorded which). Receptor source: a woman in her forties with acute COVID-19.

The table lists this clone with a count of one. The chain carries TRBV3-1 (or the pseudogene TRBV3-2) and TRBJ2-3, with 12 bases that match TRBD2. V lost 5 bases, J lost 3 bases, and 9 bases stayed unmatched. The germline CDR1 and CDR2 sequences are LGHDT and YNNKEL (reference sequence). CDR3 length equals 17 residues. The CDR3 nucleotides are TGTGCCAGCAGCTCCTACCCTAGCGGGGGGGGTACAGATACGCAGTATTTT. Its protein product is CASSSYPSGGGTDTQYF.

The rearrangement uses TRBV6-2 or TRBV6-3 and TRBJ1-5; D might be TRBD1 (6 bases). Looked up from germline, CDR1 is MNHEY and CDR2 is SVGEGT. Trimming stripped 0 bases from V and 1 base from J, with 13 bases between. The CDR3 is 17 residues long. CDR3 sequence: CASSYSGGVGSNQPQHF. The CDR3 bases are TGTGCCAGCAGTTACTCAGGGGGTGTTGGGAGCAATCAGCCCCAGCATTTT.

This clone occurred a few times. The CDR3 here is CASSFGRGLDQPQHF. The CDR3 DNA reads as TGTGCCAGCAGCTTCGGCAGGGGGCTTGATCAGCCCCAGCATTTT. The rearrangement uses TRBV5-4 and TRBJ1-5; 8 nucleotides agree with TRBD1. The CDR3 has 15 amino acids. V lost 2 bases to trimming and J lost 5 bases; unmatched junction nucleotides: 6. Germline V CDR1 and CDR2: SGHNT, YYREEE (reference sequence).

V is TRBV7-3 and J is TRBJ2-2, with D tentatively TRBD2 (6 bases). Germline V gene sequence: CDR1 SGHTA, CDR2 FQGTGA. The V end was cut by 1 base, the J end by 5 bases, with 14 bases between. CDR3 length: 16 residues. CDR3 region: CASSLIHGGGTGELFF. CDR3 DNA sequence: TGTGCCAGCAGCTTAATCCACGGTGGGGGGACCGGGGAGCTGTTTTTT.

The chain couples TRBV12-2 to TRBJ2-7; the DNA was not compared with TRBD2, the D call given in the table. TRBV12-2 is termed a pseudogene. The CDR3 is made up of 22 amino acids. The CDR3 loop is CASRLVRSRKTRKADDLGEQYV. The CDR3 DNA follows: TGTGCAAGTCGCTTAGTAAGGTCCCGGAAGACTAGAAAAGCTGATGATCTCGGCGAGCAGTACGTC.

This chain uses TRBV5-1 with TRBJ2-1; 7 bases match TRBD1. Germline CDR1 SGHRS, CDR2 YFSETQ. Losses at the gene ends were 5 bases for V and 0 bases for J; bases not matched to a gene: 5. This CDR3 has 15 residues. The CDR3 region is CASSLDRVSYNEQFF. DNA of the CDR3: TGCGCCAGCAGTTTAGACAGGGTCTCCTACAATGAGCAGTTCTTC.

This rearrangement joins TRBV25-1 to TRBJ1-3, with D unresolved. Germline V CDR1 and CDR2: MGHDK, SYGVNS. This CDR3 has 13 amino acids. V lost 5 bases, J lost 1 base, and 6 bases lay in between. CDR3 in DNA: TGTGCCAGCAGTCCAGGATCTGGAAACACCATATATTTT. Translating it yields CASSPGSGNTIYF.

This sequence joins TRBV7-2 and TRBJ1-2; the match to TRBD1 covers 9 bases. Germline lookup yields CDR1 SGHTA and CDR2 FQGNSA. The J segment lost 4 bases and the V segment lost 5 bases, leaving 17 bases of the junction unmatched. The CDR3 spans 18 residues. This CDR3 reads CASSLRVPGQGRGYGYTF. The CDR3 nucleotides are TGTGCCAGCAGCCTACGAGTCCCGGGACAGGGACGGGGCTATGGCTACACCTTC.

This rearrangement joins TRBV10-3 to TRBJ1-1; D not certain. Trimming shortened V by 6 bases and J by 1 base, and 9 bases separated the two germline ends. The CDR3 is 13 residues long. Germline lookup yields CDR1 ENHRY and CDR2 SYGVKD. Here the CDR3 reads CAIRVEGNTEAFF. CDR3 coding DNA: TGTGCCATCAGAGTAGAGGGGAACACTGAAGCTTTCTTT.